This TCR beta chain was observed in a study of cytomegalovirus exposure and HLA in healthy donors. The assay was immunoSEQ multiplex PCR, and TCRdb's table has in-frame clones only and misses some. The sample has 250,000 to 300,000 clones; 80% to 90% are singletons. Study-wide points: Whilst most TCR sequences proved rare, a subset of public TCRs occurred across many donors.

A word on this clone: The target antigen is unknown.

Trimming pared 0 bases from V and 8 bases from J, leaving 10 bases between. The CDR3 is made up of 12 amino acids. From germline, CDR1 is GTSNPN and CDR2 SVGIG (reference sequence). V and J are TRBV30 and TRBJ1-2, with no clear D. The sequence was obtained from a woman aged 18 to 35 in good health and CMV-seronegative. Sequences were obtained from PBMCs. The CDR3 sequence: CAWSVPAGGYTF. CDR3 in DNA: TGTGCCTGGAGTGTACCTGCGGGCGGCTACACCTTC.